This T cell receptor (beta chain) was documented in a study of blood T cell repertoires in COVID-19. Clones were sequenced by immunoSEQ multiplex PCR, and TCRdb holds only the in-frame ones, with some missing. The sample records 35,000 to 45,000 clones, roughly 84% being singletons. Looked up from germline, CDR1 is SEHNR and CDR2 is FQNEAQ (reference sequence). Between the trimmed V and J ends, which lost 1 base and 6 bases, there was a span of 9 bases. The length of the CDR3 is 14 residues. This TCR was sampled from a human donor in a cohort sampled during active COVID-19. The specimen sequenced was peripheral blood. The V gene is TRBV7-9, the J gene TRBJ1-4, with a possible D match to TRBD1 (6 bases). The CDR3 DNA reads TGTGCCAGCAGCTTAGACAGGGTAGATGAAAAACTGTTTTTT. Protein sequence: CASSLDRVDEKLFF.